Below, 10 T cell receptor beta chains from the same sample are listed, as sequenced in a study of cytomegalovirus exposure and HLA in healthy donors. The study ran its PCR with 60 Vbeta and 13 Jbeta primers. Method: immunoSEQ multiplex PCR; TCRdb's copy keeps in-frame clones and lacks some. Here the sample spans roughly 99,000 clones, about 74% being singletons. The sequenced material came from PBMCs. These receptors were collected from a man aged 55 to 70 in good health and CMV-seropositive.

J is TRBJ1-1 and V is TRBV30; perhaps TRBD1 as D (6 bases). Germline CDR1 and CDR2: GTSNPN and SVGIG (reference sequence). V was cut by 3 bases and J by 4 bases, with 12 bases left in between. The CDR3 is 13 amino acids. The CDR3 DNA sequence: TGTGCCTGGAGGGGGGCGGGGGTCACTGAAGCTTTCTTT. It encodes CAWRGAGVTEAFF.

This clone was counted only a few times. V gene TRBV6-1 combines with J gene TRBJ1-1; a possible D gene is TRBD1 (6 bases). Deletions cut 0 bases from V and 9 bases from J, with 8 bases between. Germline values: CDR1 MNHNS, CDR2 SASEGT. The CDR3 extends over 12 amino acids. The CDR3 DNA follows: TGTGCCAGCAGTGAAGCGCGGGGGCAAGCTTTCTTT. It specifies CASSEARGQAFF.

The chain couples TRBV7-9 to TRBJ1-1; 12 bases match TRBD1. CDR1 is SEHNR, CDR2 FQNEAQ, per germline (reference sequence). V gave up 5 bases and J gave up 3 bases; unmatched junction bases: 13. The CDR3 loop spans 18 amino acids. The CDR3 bases are TGTGCCAGCAGCCTTCCGGGACAGGGGGCTTGGATTGACACTGAAGCTTTCTTT. Amino acids: CASSLPGQGAWIDTEAFF.

The genes are TRBV15 and TRBJ1-5; 10 bases line up with TRBD1. J lost 2 bases, V lost 0 bases, and 7 bases had no gene match. CDR1 LNHNV and CDR2 YYDKDF come from the germline V gene (reference sequence). The CDR3 spans 18 residues. The CDR3, as DNA: TGTGCCACCAGCAGAGACAAGACAGGGGGCTTTGGCAATCAGCCCCAGCATTTT. Residues: CATSRDKTGGFGNQPQHF.

Concerning this clone: This CDR3 is also generated by other DNA sequences in the sample. The chain is built from TRBV5-5 and TRBJ1-6, with TRBD1 matching 8 bases. CDR3 length: 14 residues. J was trimmed by 9 bases and V by 0 bases; bases with no gene match: 2. The V gene's germline CDR1 is SGHKS and CDR2 YYEKEE (reference sequence). The CDR3 coding sequence is TGTGCCAGCAGCTTGGACAGGGGGTTTTCACCCCTCCACTTT. This gives the protein CASSLDRGFSPLHF.

This sequence joins TRBV12-5 and TRBJ1-2; 12 bases map to TRBD1. J lost 4 bases, V lost 6 bases, and 6 bases had no gene match. There are 15 residues in the CDR3. CDR1 LGHNT and CDR2 FRNRAP come from the germline V gene. The CDR3 DNA is TGTGCTAGTGGCCGCGGGACAGGGGGCTTCTATGGCTACACCTTC. Its translation is CASGRGTGGFYGYTF.

The rearrangement joins TRBV13 to TRBJ1-3, with 9 bases fitting TRBD1. The CDR3 runs 16 residues. The trim removed 6 bases at V and 4 bases at J, leaving 10 bases unmatched. Per germline, CDR1 PRHDT and CDR2 FYEKMQ (reference sequence). The CDR3 DNA is TGTGCCAGCAGGAGTGCCGGGACAGGGAGCGGAAACACCATATATTTT. Its protein product is CASRSAGTGSGNTIYF. Full variable domain (rest looked up from reference TRBV13 and TRBJ1-3): AAGVIQSPRHLIKEKRETATLKCYPIPRHDTVYWYQQGPGQDPQFLISFYEKMQSDKGSIPDRFSAQQFSDYHSELNMSSLELGDSALYFCASRSAGTGSGNTIYFGEGSWLTVV.

This sequence joins TRBV6-5 and TRBJ1-2; D remains ambiguous. Germline V gene data show CDR1 as MNHEY and CDR2 as SVGAGI. V was shortened by 6 bases and J by 8 bases, with 16 bases between the two germline ends. This CDR3 has 13 amino acids. Here the CDR3 reads CASSRNSGSGYTF. The CDR3 DNA reads TGTGCCAGCAGCCGAAACAGTGGCTCGGGCTACACCTTC.

The V call is TRBV19, the J call TRBJ2-2, with D possibly matching TRBD1 (5 bases). The CDR3 has 17 residues. Germline V gene lookup returns CDR1 LNHDA and CDR2 SQIVND (reference sequence). Deletions cut 0 bases from V and 0 bases from J, with 11 bases between. The CDR3 DNA reads TGTGCCAGTAGTATAGACCGGACACTTTCGAACACCGGGGAGCTGTTTTTT. This encodes CASSIDRTLSNTGELFF.

The chain links TRBV14 to TRBJ1-4, with 9 positions matching TRBD1. CDR1 and CDR2 (germline): SGHDN, FVKESK. The V and J ends lost 2 bases and 8 bases, in that order; junction bases with no gene match: 9. The CDR3 covers 16 residues. The CDR3 region is CASSQSFGQGPEKLFF. CDR3 bases: TGTGCCAGCAGCCAATCGTTTGGACAGGGGCCCGAAAAACTGTTTTTT.